Presented here are 18 T cell receptor beta chains from one specimen sequenced in a study of blood T cell repertoires in COVID-19. Produced via immunoSEQ multiplex PCR; TCRdb's table is partial and in-frame only. The top ten hold 18% of the sample, which has about 210,000 clones, around 84% seen once. Sequenced: PBMCs or T cells enriched from blood (not recorded which). Receptors originate from a man between 35 and 55 years old who had recovered from COVID-19.

This clone was seen only once. One end of the junction is discordant with germline, which a read error may explain. Other DNA variants within this sample encode the same CDR3. The chain links TRBV4-2 to TRBJ1-6; 7 bases align to TRBD1. The CDR3 is made up of 16 amino acids. Germline CDR1 reads LGHNA; CDR2 reads YNFKEQ. As DNA, the CDR3 is TGTGCTAGCAGCCAAGCGAACAGGGGTGATAATTCACCCCTCCACTTT. Protein product: CASSQANRGDNSPLHF.

This chain uses TRBV6-6 with TRBJ2-7; D is unresolved. The CDR3 runs 13 residues. Germline CDR1 reads MNHNY; CDR2 reads SVGAGI (reference sequence). The V end was cut by 0 bases, the J end by 3 bases, with 6 bases between. Written as DNA, the CDR3 is TGTGCCAGCAGTTACTCTCAGGACTACGAGCAGTACTTC. It translates to CASSYSQDYEQYF.

This chain connects TRBV9 to TRBJ2-1, with D possibly matching TRBD2 (6 bases). Trimming left V 1 base short and J 7 bases short, with 15 bases between. The CDR3 is made up of 15 amino acids. The V gene's germline CDR1 is SGDLS and CDR2 YYNGEE. This CDR3 is CASSVISGSYNEQFF. The CDR3 DNA is TGTGCCAGCAGCGTAATCAGCGGGTCTTATAATGAGCAGTTCTTC. Drawing the rest from reference TRBV9 and TRBJ2-1, the complete variable domain is DSGVTQTPKHLITATGQRVTLRCSPRSGDLSVYWYQQSLDQGLQFLIQYYNGEERAKGNILERFSAQQFPDLHSELNLSSLELGDSALYFCASSVISGSYNEQFFGPGTRLTVL.

The chain couples TRBV30 to TRBJ1-5; 11 nucleotides line up with TRBD1. The ends lost 4 bases at V and 1 base at J; junction bases unmatched: 3. This CDR3 comprises 15 residues. Germline lookup yields CDR1 GTSNPN and CDR2 SVGIG (reference sequence). The CDR3 spells CAWTRTGGSNQPQHF. CDR3 coding DNA: TGTGCCTGGACCAGGACAGGGGGCAGCAATCAGCCCCAGCATTTT. Together with reference TRBV30 and TRBJ1-5, the CDR3 gives the full variable domain: SQTIHQWPATLVQPVGSPLSLECTVEGTSNPNLYWYRQAAGRGLQLLFYSVGIGQISSEVPQNLSASRPQDRQFILSSKKLLLSDSGFYLCAWTRTGGSNQPQHFGDGTRLSIL.

The gene calls are TRBV6-5 and TRBJ1-1; a possible D gene is TRBD1 (6 bases). The CDR3 is 12 residues long. The germline V gene encodes CDR1 MNHEY and CDR2 SVGAGI. Trimming took off 8 bases at V and 0 bases at J, with 7 bases between the two ends. CDR3: CASRTVNTEAFF. CDR3 DNA sequence: TGTGCCAGCCGGACAGTGAACACTGAAGCTTTCTTT.

In nucleotides, the CDR3 is TGTGCCGGAAAGACAGGTGTCCAAGAGACCCAGTACTTC. Protein product: CAGKTGVQETQYF. The rearrangement uses TRBV2 and TRBJ2-5; tentative D call: TRBD1 (6 bases). The germline V and J ends were trimmed by 11 bases and 1 base, with 14 bases remaining between them. The CDR3 is made up of 13 amino acids. Germline V lookup: CDR1 SNHLY, CDR2 FYNNEI. Variable domain in full (rest from reference TRBV2 and TRBJ2-5): EPEVTQTPSHQVTQMGQEVILRCVPISNHLYFYWYRQILGQKVEFLVSFYNNEISEKSEIFDDQFSVERPDGSNFTLKIRSTKLEDSAMYFCAGKTGVQETQYFGPGTRLLVL.

The chain has TRBV28 and TRBJ2-7; D might be TRBD1 (6 bases). This CDR3 is 15 amino acids long. Germline V CDR1 and CDR2: MDHEN, SYDVKM. The V and J ends lost 5 bases and 3 bases respectively, with 17 bases between them. This CDR3 reads CASSATSTGHYEQYF. The CDR3 DNA reads TGTGCCAGCAGTGCAACCTCGACAGGCCACTACGAGCAGTACTTC.

The chain joins TRBV30 to TRBJ2-6; D may be TRBD2 (6 bases). The CDR3 is 18 amino acids. The germline gives CDR1 GTSNPN, CDR2 SVGIG (reference sequence). V lost 3 bases and J 0 bases, leaving 18 bases between the germline ends. As DNA, the CDR3 is TGTGCCTGGAGCCGGGGGTTGCAGGGTGGCTCTGGGGCCAACGTCCTGACTTTC. It translates to CAWSRGLQGGSGANVLTF.

Turning to this clone: Other DNA sequences in the sample encode the same CDR3. The chain employs TRBV19 and TRBJ1-2; 7 nucleotides agree with TRBD1. From germline, CDR1 is LNHDA and CDR2 SQIVND (reference sequence). The CDR3 covers 12 residues. J gave up 8 bases and V 3 bases, and 3 bases lay outside the gene matches. CDR3 region: CASSIGGGGYTF. Here the CDR3 DNA reads TGTGCCAGTAGTATCGGAGGGGGCGGCTACACCTTC.

V gene TRBV6-1 combines with J gene TRBJ2-3; 8 bases match TRBD2. Trimming at V came to 5 bases and at J to 2 bases, leaving 9 bases not matched to a gene. CDR3 size: 16 residues. Germline CDR1 is MNHNS and CDR2 is SASEGT. CDR3 sequence reads: CASSKGTSRYTDTQYF. The CDR3 bases are TGTGCCAGCAGTAAAGGGACTAGTCGTTACACAGATACGCAGTATTTT.

The chain employs TRBV19 and TRBJ2-5; D perhaps matches TRBD1 (5 bases). The CDR3 contains 19 residues. Germline V lookup: CDR1 LNHDA, CDR2 SQIVND (reference sequence). V gave up 5 bases and J gave up 0 bases, with 25 bases separating them. CDR3 coding DNA: TGTGCCAGTAGTCCCCTGCCCCACGACAGTCGATGGTACCAAGAGACCCAGTACTTC. As protein: CASSPLPHDSRWYQETQYF.

This clone was detected only once. The chain couples TRBV19 to TRBJ1-2; perhaps TRBD1 as D (5 bases). The CDR3 extends over 14 amino acids. The V gene lost 4 bases and the J gene lost 8 bases, with 17 bases spanning the gap. CDR1 and CDR2 from the germline V gene are LNHDA and SQIVND (reference sequence). The CDR3 nucleotides are TGTGCCAGTAGTAATACAGGCCGGGCAGGGGGCTACACCTTC. It translates to CASSNTGRAGGYTF.

The chain has TRBV11-1 and TRBJ1-5, with TRBD1 as a possible D gene (6 bases). Germline V gives CDR1 SGHAT, CDR2 FQDESV (reference sequence). The CDR3 is 14 residues long. Trimming took off 5 bases at V and 11 bases at J, with 19 bases between the two ends. CDR3 amino acids: CASSDGWGPSSQHF. The CDR3 DNA reads as TGTGCCAGCAGCGACGGGTGGGGGCCGTCTTCCCAGCATTTT.

This clone has just a few counts. This chain joins TRBV5-4 and TRBJ1-1, with 7 positions matching TRBD1. V lost 4 bases to trimming and J lost 0 bases; unmatched junction nucleotides: 3. This CDR3 contains 14 residues. The V gene's germline CDR1 is SGHNT and CDR2 YYREEE (reference sequence). The CDR3 sequence: CASSTGTVNTEAFF. In DNA, the CDR3 is TGTGCCAGCAGCACTGGGACAGTGAACACTGAAGCTTTCTTT.

The chain recombines TRBV7-2 with TRBJ1-2; a possible D gene is TRBD1 (5 bases). CDR3 size: 15 residues. CDR1 is SGHTA and CDR2 is FQGNSA in the germline V gene. Trimming removed 1 base at V and 5 bases at J, with 14 bases between. CDR3 residues: CASSLVIGQDYGYTF. The CDR3 DNA reads as TGTGCCAGCAGCTTAGTTATAGGACAAGATTATGGCTACACCTTC.

The rearrangement links TRBV7-2 to TRBJ1-1, with TRBD1 as a possible D gene (5 bases). Deletions cut 2 bases from V and 1 base from J, with 5 bases between. The CDR3 extends over 13 amino acids. Germline CDR1 is SGHTA and CDR2 is FQGNSA. CDR3 DNA: TGTGCCAGCAGCTTAAGGGGGAACACTGAAGCTTTCTTT. Protein product: CASSLRGNTEAFF.

The rearrangement joins TRBV15 to TRBJ2-7; 7 bases are a match to TRBD1. Germline V gives CDR1 LNHNV, CDR2 YYDKDF (reference sequence). Trimming at V came to 3 bases and at J to 4 bases, leaving 3 bases not matched to a gene. This CDR3 is 13 amino acids long. The CDR3 nucleotides are TGTGCCACCAGCAGGGAACAGGGGTACGAGCAGTACTTC. Translating it yields CATSREQGYEQYF.

This chain connects TRBV7-2 to TRBJ2-5, with a possible D match to TRBD2 (5 bases). V was clipped by 5 bases and J by 13 bases, with 17 bases between them. Germline V gives CDR1 SGHTA, CDR2 FQGNSA. The CDR3 totals 12 residues. CDR3 loop: CASSQIGVMVYF. The CDR3 DNA follows: TGTGCCAGCAGCCAAATCGGGGTGATGGTGTACTTC.